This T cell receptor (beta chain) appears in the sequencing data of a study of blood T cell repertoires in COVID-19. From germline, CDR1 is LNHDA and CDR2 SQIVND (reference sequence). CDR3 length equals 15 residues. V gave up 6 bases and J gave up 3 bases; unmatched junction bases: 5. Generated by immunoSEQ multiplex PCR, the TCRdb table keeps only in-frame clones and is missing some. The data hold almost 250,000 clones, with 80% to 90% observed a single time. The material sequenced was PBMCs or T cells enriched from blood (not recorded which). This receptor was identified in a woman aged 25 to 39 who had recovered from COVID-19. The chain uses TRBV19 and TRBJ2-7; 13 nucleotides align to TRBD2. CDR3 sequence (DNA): TGTGCCAGTAGAAGGACTAGCGGGAGAGGCTACGAGCAGTACTTC. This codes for CASRRTSGRGYEQYF.